A single sample gave rise to the 2 T cell receptor beta chains below, sequenced in a study of regulatory T cells in long-lasting Graves disease. Stated time point: newly diagnosed GD, antithyroid drugs for less than 3 months. PBMC RNA served as the TCR library source. Sequencing libraries for TCR beta were prepared with iRepertoire HTBI primers and Arm-PCR of CDR3 regions. MiXCR, applied by TCRdb to the multiplex PCR reads, yields one record per CDR3 protein. Among 200,000 to 250,000 distinct CDR3 sequences listed, approximately 18% were seen once. A further study also used this sample, focusing on T cells in Graves' hyperthyroidism and ophthalmopathy.

Sequencing used peripheral blood mononuclear cells (PBMCs), obtained at new diagnosis, from a patient treated with antithyroid drugs. These receptors all stem from a woman under 40 with Graves disease.

This clonotype occurred many times. This chain joins TRBV7-9 and TRBJ1-5; 9 bases align to TRBD1. With V trimmed by 1 base and J by 2 bases, 3 bases remained unmatched. The CDR3 extends over 16 amino acids. CDR1 is SEHNR, CDR2 FQNEAQ, per germline (reference sequence). CDR3 region: CASSLETGGGNQPQHF. The CDR3 bases are TGTGCCAGCAGCTTAGAGACAGGGGGTGGCAATCAGCCCCAGCATTTT.

This clonotype was seen ten or more times. The chain uses TRBV6-1 and TRBJ2-2, with 7 bases matching TRBD2. Per the germline V gene, CDR1 is MNHNS and CDR2 is SASEGT. V shed 1 base and J 6 bases; nucleotides not matched to a gene: 2. The CDR3 extends over 14 amino acids. This CDR3 is CASSEGSGAGELFF. In nucleotides, the CDR3 is TGTGCCAGCAGTGAAGGAAGCGGGGCCGGGGAGCTGTTTTTT.